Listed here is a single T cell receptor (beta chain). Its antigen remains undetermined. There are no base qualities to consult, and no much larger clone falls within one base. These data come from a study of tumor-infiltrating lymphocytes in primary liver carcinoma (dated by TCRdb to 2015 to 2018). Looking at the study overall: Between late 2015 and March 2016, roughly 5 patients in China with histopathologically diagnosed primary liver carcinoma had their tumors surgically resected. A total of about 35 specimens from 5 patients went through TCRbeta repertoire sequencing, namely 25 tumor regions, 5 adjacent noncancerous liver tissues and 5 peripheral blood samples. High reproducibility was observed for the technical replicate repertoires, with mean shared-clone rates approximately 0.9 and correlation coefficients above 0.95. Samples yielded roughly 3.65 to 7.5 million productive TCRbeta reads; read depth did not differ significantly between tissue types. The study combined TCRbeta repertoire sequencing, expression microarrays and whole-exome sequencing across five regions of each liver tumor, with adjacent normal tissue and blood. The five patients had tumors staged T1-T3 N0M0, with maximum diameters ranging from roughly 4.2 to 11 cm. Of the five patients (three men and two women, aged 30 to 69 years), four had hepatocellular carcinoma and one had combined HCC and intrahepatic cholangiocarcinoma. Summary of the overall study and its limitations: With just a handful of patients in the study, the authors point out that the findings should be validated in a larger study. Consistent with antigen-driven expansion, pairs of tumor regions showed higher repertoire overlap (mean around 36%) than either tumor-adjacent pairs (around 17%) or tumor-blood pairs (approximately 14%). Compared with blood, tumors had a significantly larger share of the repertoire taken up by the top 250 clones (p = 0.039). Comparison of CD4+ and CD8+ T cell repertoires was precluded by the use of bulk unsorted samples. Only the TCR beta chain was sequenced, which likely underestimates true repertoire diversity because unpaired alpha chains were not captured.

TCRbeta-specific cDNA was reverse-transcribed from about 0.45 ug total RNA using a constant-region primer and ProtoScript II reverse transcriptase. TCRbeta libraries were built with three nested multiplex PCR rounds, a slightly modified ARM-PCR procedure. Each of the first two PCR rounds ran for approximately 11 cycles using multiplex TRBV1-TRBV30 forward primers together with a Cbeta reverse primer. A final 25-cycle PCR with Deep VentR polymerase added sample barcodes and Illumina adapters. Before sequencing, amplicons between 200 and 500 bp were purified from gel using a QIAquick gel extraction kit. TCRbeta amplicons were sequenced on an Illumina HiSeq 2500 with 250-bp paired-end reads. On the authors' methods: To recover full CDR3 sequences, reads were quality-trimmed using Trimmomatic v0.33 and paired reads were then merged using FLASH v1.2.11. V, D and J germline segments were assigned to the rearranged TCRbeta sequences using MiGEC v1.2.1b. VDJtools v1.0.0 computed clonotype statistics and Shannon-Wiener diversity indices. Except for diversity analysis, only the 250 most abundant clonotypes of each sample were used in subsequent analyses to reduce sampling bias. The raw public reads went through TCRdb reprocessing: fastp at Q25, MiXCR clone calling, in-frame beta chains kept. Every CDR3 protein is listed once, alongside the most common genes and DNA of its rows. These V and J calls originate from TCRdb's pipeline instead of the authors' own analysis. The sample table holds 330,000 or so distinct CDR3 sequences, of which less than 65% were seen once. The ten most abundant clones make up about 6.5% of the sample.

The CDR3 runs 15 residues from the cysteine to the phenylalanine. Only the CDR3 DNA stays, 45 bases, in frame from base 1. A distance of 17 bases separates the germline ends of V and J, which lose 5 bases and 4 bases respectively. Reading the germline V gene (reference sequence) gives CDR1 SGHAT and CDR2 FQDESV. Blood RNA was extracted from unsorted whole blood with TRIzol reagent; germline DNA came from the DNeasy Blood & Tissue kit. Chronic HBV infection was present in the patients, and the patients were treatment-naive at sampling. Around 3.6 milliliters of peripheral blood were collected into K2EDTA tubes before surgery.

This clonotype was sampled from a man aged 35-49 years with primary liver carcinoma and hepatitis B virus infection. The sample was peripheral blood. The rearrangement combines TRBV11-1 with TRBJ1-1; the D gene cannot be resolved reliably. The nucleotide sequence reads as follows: TGTGCCAGCAGCCCGGCGGGCGGGATCGGCACTGAAGCTTTCTTT. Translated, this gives CASSPAGGIGTEAFF. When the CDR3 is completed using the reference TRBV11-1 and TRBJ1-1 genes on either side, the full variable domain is EAEVAQSPRYKITEKSQAVAFWCDPISGHATLYWYRQILGQGPELLVQFQDESVVDDSQLPKDRFSAERLKGVDSTLKIQPAELGDSAMYLCASSPAGGIGTEAFFGQGTRLTVV.